Following are 8 T cell receptor beta chains from one sample sequenced in a study of early stage breast cancer tumors. Clones were read by immunoSEQ multiplex PCR, and TCRdb kept only the in-frame ones, dropping some. The top ten hold more than 4% of the sample, which has around 14,000 clones, roughly 80% seen once. Sequencing was done on a sample of normal breast tissue next to the tumor. The receptors here all came from a person aged 30 to 40 with breast cancer.

The CDR3 DNA sequence: TGTGCCAGCAGTCTCTCAACCCCAGACAGGGGGGAGACCCAGTACTTC. Residues: CASSLSTPDRGETQYF. The chain has TRBV7-9 and TRBJ2-5; TRBD1 aligns across 9 bases. The V and J ends lost 6 bases and 5 bases, in that order; junction bases with no gene match: 13. There are 16 residues in the CDR3. Germline assignment: CDR1 SEHNR and CDR2 FQNEAQ (reference sequence).

The rearrangement links TRBV7-3 to TRBJ2-7; 8 positions match TRBD2. CDR1 SGHTA and CDR2 FQGTGA come from the germline V gene. This CDR3 is built from 18 residues. Trimming at V came to 1 base and at J to 1 base, leaving 12 bases not matched to a gene. The CDR3 reads CASSLKGGSGSFSYEQYF. As DNA, the CDR3 is TGTGCCAGCAGCTTAAAGGGAGGAAGCGGGAGTTTTTCCTACGAGCAGTACTTC.

This clone came up a few times. The J gene is TRBJ1-2, the V gene TRBV10-3; no definite D call. The V and J ends lost 7 bases and 2 bases respectively, with 8 bases between them. The CDR3 is made up of 12 amino acids. Germline lookup yields CDR1 ENHRY and CDR2 SYGVKD. The CDR3 here is CAITPGNYGYTF. CDR3 nucleotide sequence: TGTGCCATCACTCCGGGGAACTATGGCTACACCTTC.

The rearrangement uses TRBV7-6 and TRBJ2-3, with TRBD2 identical over 16 bases. Germline trimming cut 4 bases from V and 3 bases from J; bases unmatched to any gene: 7. Germline V gene lookup returns CDR1 SGHVS and CDR2 FNYEAQ. This CDR3 is built from 18 residues. CDR3 in amino acids: CASSSPGLAGGITDTQYF. CDR3 DNA: TGTGCCAGCAGCTCACCGGGACTAGCGGGAGGGATAACAGATACGCAGTATTTT.

In its sample, this clone was seen once. This chain connects TRBV5-1 to TRBJ2-2, with D possibly being TRBD1 (6 bases). V lost 0 bases, J lost 0 bases, and 12 bases lay in between. The CDR3 extends over 17 amino acids. Germline CDR1 SGHRS, CDR2 YFSETQ. The chain's CDR3 is CASSLDSAGANTGELFF. As DNA, the CDR3 is TGCGCCAGCAGCTTGGATTCGGCAGGGGCGAACACCGGGGAGCTGTTTTTT.

This chain uses TRBV5-1 with TRBJ2-7; D is possibly TRBD1 (6 bases). Trimming shortened V by 4 bases and J by 0 bases, and 11 bases separated the two germline ends. CDR3 size: 14 residues. Germline V CDR1 and CDR2: SGHRS, YFSETQ. DNA for the CDR3: TGCGCCAGCAGCAGGCAGGGGAGCTCCTACGAGCAGTACTTC. Protein product: CASSRQGSSYEQYF.

The chain recombines TRBV18 with TRBJ1-5; 7 nucleotides agree with TRBD1. CDR3 length equals 18 residues. The junction had 13 bases not matched to a gene; V was cut back by 2 bases and J by 3 bases. Germline V CDR1 and CDR2: KGHSH, LQKENI. CDR3 nucleotides: TGTGCCAGCTCACCAAGGGCATTAAGGACAGGAGACAATCAGCCCCAGCATTTT. Protein: CASSPRALRTGDNQPQHF.

The V call is TRBV6-1, the J call TRBJ1-5; D might be TRBD1 (5 bases). Trimming took 8 bases from V and 2 from J, leaving 16 bases between them. Germline CDR1 MNHNS, CDR2 SASEGT. The CDR3 is 15 residues long. The CDR3 DNA reads TGTGCCAGCCGTGGGTACCAGGGTGGCAATCAGCCCCAGCATTTT. Protein sequence: CASRGYQGGNQPQHF.